This T cell receptor (beta chain) was retrieved from a study of identical twins. Findings of the study overall: For cord blood, abundant beta clonotypes had fewer insertions, unlike memory repertoires, which showed none.

This clonotype was detected only a few times. Its matching antigen is unknown. A universal primer site was added by template switching, and unique molecular identifiers were carried by the cDNA. TCRdb re-called the 5' RACE reads through MiXCR, storing one row per CDR3 protein. The profile shows about 550,000 distinct CDR3 sequences, 20% to 25% of them singletons. The sample was also reused in another study, on yellow fever vaccine responses in identical twins.

The sequencing sample was made of CD4+ T cells sorted from blood. The receptor was derived from a woman aged 18-30 years in good health.

The CDR3: CASSQVAAYEQYF. The CDR3 nucleotides are TGTGCCAGCAGCCAGGTTGCTGCCTACGAGCAGTACTTC. The rearrangement uses TRBV11-2 and TRBJ2-7; no firm D call. This CDR3 has 13 amino acids. Per the germline V gene, CDR1 is SGHAT and CDR2 is FQNNGV. Deletions cut 5 bases from V and 2 bases from J, with 10 bases between.